Given below is one T cell receptor (beta chain) in context. Its specificity is not known. The repertoire was sequenced with immunoSEQ multiplex PCR; TCRdb's copy has only in-frame clones and lacks some. The sample lists roughly 4,000 clones, approximately 63% occurring once. Germline values: CDR1 MNHNS, CDR2 SASEGT. CDR3 length: 18 residues. Trimming took 0 bases from V and 3 from J, leaving 19 bases between them. The data stem from a study of coeliac disease. Overall study findings and caveats: Largely private TRB repertoires meant most sequences were sample-unique. Intraepithelial and lamina propria fractions were not highly pure, so cross-contamination was possible. Active celiac intraepithelial and lamina propria samples had lower TRB and TRG clonality than control samples.

The chain recombines TRBV6-1 with TRBJ2-3, with D possibly TRBD2 on 7 matching bases. The material sequenced was lymphocytes from the gut lamina propria. The sequence was obtained from an older man without celiac disease. CDR3 sequence reads: CASSEALGGGRGTDTQYF. In DNA, the CDR3 is TGTGCCAGCAGTGAAGCGCTAGGGGGGGGGCGAGGAACAGATACGCAGTATTTT.